This TCR beta chain was profiled in a study of T cells in Graves' hyperthyroidism and ophthalmopathy. Study-level information: Peripheral blood samples were taken at initial diagnosis, prior to any treatment. Study-level points and caveats: Using 13 V-J features, a model discriminated ophthalmopathy from stable hyperthyroidism.

CDR1 and CDR2 (germline): SGHDT, YYEEEE. The CDR3 has 13 residues. V gave up 1 base and J gave up 7 bases, with 11 bases separating them. Amplification of TCR beta CDR3 regions used RNA as the template. The HTBI primer set was used in a first-round RT-PCR of the TCR CDR3. In TCRdb, the multiplex PCR reads were re-called with MiXCR into one record per CDR3 protein. The sample lists more than 300,000 distinct CDR3 sequences, approximately 14% seen once, with 20% in the top ten. Each ophthalmopathy patient scored at least 3 on the Clinical Activity Score and at least 4 on NOSPECS grade, with duration under 3 months. Diagnoses rested on clinical symptoms, serum thyroxine and TRAb, thyroid ultrasound and orbital computed tomography. This clonotype came up a few times. Its antigen is unidentified.

The sample taken for sequencing was blood. The chain carries TRBV5-6 and TRBJ1-1; D gene uncertain. The sequence was collected from a woman aged 25 to 45 with Graves' ophthalmopathy. Written as DNA, the CDR3 is TGTGCCAGCAGCTTGTTGGTGTTGGGTGAAGCTTTCTTT. This gives the protein CASSLLVLGEAFF.